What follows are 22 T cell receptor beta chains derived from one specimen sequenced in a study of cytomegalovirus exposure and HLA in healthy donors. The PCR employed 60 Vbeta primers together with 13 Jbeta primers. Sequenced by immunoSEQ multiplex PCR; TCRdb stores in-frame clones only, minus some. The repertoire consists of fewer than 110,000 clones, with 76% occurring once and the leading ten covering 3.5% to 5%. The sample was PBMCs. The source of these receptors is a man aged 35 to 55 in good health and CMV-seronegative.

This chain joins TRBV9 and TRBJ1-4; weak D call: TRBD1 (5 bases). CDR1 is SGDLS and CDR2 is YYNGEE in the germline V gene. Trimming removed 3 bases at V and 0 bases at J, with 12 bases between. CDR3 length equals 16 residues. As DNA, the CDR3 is TGTGCCAGCAGCGCCCCTGTAGGGGCAACTAATGAAAAACTGTTTTTT. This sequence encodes CASSAPVGATNEKLFF. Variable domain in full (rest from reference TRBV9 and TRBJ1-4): DSGVTQTPKHLITATGQRVTLRCSPRSGDLSVYWYQQSLDQGLQFLIQYYNGEERAKGNILERFSAQQFPDLHSELNLSSLELGDSALYFCASSAPVGATNEKLFFGSGTQLSVL.

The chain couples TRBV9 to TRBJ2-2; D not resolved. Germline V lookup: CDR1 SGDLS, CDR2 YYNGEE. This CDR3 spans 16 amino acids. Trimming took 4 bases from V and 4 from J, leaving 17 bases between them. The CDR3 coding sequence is TGTGCCAGCAGCCCCCCGAACGGTAGAGGCACCGGGGAGCTGTTTTTT. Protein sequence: CASSPPNGRGTGELFF.

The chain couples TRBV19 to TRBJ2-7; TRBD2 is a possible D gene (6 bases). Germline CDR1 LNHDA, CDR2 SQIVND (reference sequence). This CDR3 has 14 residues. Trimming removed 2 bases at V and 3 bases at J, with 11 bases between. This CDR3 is CASSIKGTYYEQYF. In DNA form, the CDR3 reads TGTGCCAGTAGTATAAAAGGGACTTACTACGAGCAGTACTTC. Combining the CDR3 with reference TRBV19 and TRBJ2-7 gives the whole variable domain DGGITQSPKYLFRKEGQNVTLSCEQNLNHDAMYWYRQDPGQGLRLIYYSQIVNDFQKGDIAEGYSVSREKKESFPLTVTSAQKNPTAFYLCASSIKGTYYEQYFGPGTRLTVT.

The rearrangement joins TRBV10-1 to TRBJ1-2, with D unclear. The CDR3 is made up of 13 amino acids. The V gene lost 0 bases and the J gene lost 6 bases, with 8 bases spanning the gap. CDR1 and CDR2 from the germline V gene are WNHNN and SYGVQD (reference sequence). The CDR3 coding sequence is TGCGCCAGCAGTGAGTCGCTGGGCCATGGCTACACCTTC. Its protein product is CASSESLGHGYTF.

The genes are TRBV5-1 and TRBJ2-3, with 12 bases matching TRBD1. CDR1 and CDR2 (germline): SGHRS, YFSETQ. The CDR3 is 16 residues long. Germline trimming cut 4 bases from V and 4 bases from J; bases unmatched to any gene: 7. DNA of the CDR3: TGCGCCAGCAGCCCCAGGGGGACAGGGGGCCCAGATACGCAGTATTTT. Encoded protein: CASSPRGTGGPDTQYF.

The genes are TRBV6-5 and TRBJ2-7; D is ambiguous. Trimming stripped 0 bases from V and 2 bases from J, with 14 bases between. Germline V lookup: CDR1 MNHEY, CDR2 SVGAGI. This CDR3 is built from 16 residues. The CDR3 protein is CASSYSHRPTPYEQYV. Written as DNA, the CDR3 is TGTGCCAGCAGTTACTCGCACAGACCTACACCCTACGAGCAGTACGTC.

The CDR3 here is CASSLGSGWGQTQHF. CDR3 coding DNA: TGTGCCAGCAGCTTGGGGAGTGGGTGGGGGCAGACCCAGCATTTT. The chain is built from TRBV11-3 and TRBJ1-5; TRBD1 might be the D (6 bases). Germline V gene sequence: CDR1 SGHNT, CDR2 YENEEA. V was trimmed by 3 bases and J by 11 bases, leaving 20 bases between them. This CDR3 is 15 amino acids long.

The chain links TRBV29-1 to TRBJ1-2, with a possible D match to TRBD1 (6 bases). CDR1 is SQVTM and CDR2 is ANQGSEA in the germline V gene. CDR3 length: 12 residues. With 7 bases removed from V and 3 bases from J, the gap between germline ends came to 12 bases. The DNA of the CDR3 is TGCAGCGCCCGAGGGGGACACTATGGCTACACCTTC. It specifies CSARGGHYGYTF. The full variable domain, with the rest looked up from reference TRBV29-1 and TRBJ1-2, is SAVISQKPSRDICQRGTSLTIQCQVDSQVTMMFWYRQQPGQSLTLIATANQGSEATYESGFVIDKFPISRPNLTFSTLTVSNMSPEDSSIYLCSARGGHYGYTFGSGTRLTVV.

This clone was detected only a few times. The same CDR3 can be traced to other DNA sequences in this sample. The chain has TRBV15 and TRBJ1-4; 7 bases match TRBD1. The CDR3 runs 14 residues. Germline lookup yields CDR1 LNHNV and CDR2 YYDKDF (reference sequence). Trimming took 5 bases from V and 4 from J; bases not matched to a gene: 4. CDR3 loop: CATSRGTVNEKLFF. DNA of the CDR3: TGTGCCACCAGCCGCGGGACAGTTAATGAAAAACTGTTTTTT.

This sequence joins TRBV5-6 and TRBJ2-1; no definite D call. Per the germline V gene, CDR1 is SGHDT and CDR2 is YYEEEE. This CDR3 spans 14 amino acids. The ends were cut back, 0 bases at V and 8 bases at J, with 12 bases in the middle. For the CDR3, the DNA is TGTGCCAGCAGCTTGGACCCCATAAGCTATGAGCAGTTCTTC. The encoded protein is CASSLDPISYEQFF.

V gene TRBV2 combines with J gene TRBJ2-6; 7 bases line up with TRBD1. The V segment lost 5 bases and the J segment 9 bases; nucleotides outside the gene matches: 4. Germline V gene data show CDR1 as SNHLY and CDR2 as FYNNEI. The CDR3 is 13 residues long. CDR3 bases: TGTGCCAGCAGTCCGGGACAGCTCAACGTCCTGACTTTC. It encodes CASSPGQLNVLTF.

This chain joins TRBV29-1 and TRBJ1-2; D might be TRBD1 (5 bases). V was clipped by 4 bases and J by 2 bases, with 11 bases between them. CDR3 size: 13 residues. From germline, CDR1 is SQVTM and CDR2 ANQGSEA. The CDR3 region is CSVGGPGNYGYTF. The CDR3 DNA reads TGCAGCGTTGGAGGCCCAGGGAACTATGGCTACACCTTC.

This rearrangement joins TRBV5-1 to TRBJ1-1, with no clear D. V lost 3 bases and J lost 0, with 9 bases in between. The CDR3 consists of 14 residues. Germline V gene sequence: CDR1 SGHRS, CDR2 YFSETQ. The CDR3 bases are TGCGCCAGCAGCTCCACTGGAGTGAACACTGAAGCTTTCTTT. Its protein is CASSSTGVNTEAFF.

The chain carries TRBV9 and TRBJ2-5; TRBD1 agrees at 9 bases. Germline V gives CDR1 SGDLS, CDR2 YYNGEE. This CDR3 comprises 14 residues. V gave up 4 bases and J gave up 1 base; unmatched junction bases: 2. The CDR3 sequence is CASSRDRAQETQYF. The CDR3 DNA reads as TGTGCCAGCAGCAGGGACAGGGCCCAAGAGACCCAGTACTTC. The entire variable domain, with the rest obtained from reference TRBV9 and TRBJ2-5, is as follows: DSGVTQTPKHLITATGQRVTLRCSPRSGDLSVYWYQQSLDQGLQFLIQYYNGEERAKGNILERFSAQQFPDLHSELNLSSLELGDSALYFCASSRDRAQETQYFGPGTRLLVL.

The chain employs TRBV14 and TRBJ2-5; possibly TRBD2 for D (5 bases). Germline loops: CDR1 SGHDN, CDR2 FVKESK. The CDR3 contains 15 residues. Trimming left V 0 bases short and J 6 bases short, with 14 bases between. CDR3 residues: CASSQDSGGEKTQYF. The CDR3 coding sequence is TGTGCCAGCAGCCAAGACAGCGGTGGGGAGAAGACCCAGTACTTC.

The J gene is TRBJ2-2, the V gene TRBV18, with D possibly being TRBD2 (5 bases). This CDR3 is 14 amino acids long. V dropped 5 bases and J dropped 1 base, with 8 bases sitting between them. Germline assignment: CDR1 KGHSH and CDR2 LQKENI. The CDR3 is CASSAGENTGELFF. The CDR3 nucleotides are TGTGCCAGCTCAGCGGGTGAGAACACCGGGGAGCTGTTTTTT.

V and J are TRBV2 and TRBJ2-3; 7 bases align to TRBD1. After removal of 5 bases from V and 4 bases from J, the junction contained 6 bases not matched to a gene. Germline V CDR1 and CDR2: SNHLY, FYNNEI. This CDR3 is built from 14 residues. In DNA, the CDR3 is TGTGCCAGCAGTCCCTCGACAGGGTCAGATACGCAGTATTTT. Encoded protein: CASSPSTGSDTQYF.

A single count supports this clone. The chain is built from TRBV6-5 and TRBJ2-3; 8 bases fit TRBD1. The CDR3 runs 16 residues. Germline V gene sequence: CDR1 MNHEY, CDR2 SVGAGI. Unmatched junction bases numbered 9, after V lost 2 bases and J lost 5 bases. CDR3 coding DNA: TGTGCCAGCAGTTACCTATTGACAGGGGATGGAGATACGCAGTATTTT. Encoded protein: CASSYLLTGDGDTQYF.

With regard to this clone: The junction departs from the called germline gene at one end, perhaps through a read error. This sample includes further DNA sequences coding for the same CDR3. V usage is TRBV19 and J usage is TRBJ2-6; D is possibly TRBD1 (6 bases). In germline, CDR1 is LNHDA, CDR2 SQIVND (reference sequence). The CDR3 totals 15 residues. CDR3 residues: CASSIGAVGANVLTF. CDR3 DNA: TGTGCCAGTAGTATAGGGGCAGTGGGGGCCAACGTCCTAACTTTC.

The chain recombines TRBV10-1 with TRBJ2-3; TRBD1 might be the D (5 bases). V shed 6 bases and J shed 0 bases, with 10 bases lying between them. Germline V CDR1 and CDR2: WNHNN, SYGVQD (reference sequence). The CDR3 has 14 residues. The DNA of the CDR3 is TGCGCCAGCAGCCGCGGACAAAGCACAGATACGCAGTATTTT. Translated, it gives CASSRGQSTDTQYF.

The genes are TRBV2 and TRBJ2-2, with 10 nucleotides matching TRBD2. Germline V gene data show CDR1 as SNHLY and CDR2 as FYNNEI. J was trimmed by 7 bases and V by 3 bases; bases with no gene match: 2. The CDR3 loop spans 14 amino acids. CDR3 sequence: CASSEGLAIGELFF. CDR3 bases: TGTGCCAGCAGTGAGGGACTAGCGATCGGGGAGCTGTTTTTT.

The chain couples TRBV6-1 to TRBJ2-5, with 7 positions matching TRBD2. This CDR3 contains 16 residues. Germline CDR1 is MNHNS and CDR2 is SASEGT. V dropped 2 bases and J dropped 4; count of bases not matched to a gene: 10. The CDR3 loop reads CASSENRLAVPETQYF. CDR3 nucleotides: TGTGCCAGCAGTGAAAATCGCCTAGCGGTCCCAGAGACCCAGTACTTC.